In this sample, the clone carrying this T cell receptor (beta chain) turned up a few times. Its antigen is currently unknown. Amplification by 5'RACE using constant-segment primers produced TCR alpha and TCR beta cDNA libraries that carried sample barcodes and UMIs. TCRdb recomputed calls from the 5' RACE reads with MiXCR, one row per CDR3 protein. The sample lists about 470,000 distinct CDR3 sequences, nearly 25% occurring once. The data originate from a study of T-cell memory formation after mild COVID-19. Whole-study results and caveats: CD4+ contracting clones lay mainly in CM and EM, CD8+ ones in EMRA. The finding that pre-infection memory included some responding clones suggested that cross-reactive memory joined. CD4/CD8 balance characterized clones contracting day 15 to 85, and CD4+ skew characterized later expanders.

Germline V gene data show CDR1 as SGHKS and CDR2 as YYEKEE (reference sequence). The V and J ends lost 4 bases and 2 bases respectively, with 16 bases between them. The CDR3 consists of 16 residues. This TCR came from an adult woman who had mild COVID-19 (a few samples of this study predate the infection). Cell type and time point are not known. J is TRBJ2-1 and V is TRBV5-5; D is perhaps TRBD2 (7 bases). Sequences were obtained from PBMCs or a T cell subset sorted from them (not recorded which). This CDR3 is CASSGGPGGTYNEQFF. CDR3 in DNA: TGTGCCAGCAGCGGGGGGCCGGGGGGAACCTACAATGAGCAGTTCTTC.